These 12 T cell receptor beta chains share one sample of origin, sequenced in a study of T cell responses to AZD1222 COVID-19 vaccine (dated by TCRdb to the early 2020s). The time point tag for this specimen amounts to: about 28 days (+/-7) after the second vaccine dose. What the treatment or condition label conveys for this sample: meningococcal conjugate vaccine given as trial control. Preparation of the library involved the immunoSEQ multiplex PCR assay. TCRdb holds this immuneACCESS table with in-frame rearrangements only. Some clones are missing; in checked studies, unresolved V genes explain under half, and the rest has no known cause. A total of tens of thousands of clones appear in this sample, more than 70% of them only once. 4% to 5% of the sample rests with the top ten. The material was peripheral blood, obtained 28 days after the second dose of the MenACWY control vaccine. These receptors were taken from an adult who received the MenACWY meningococcal vaccine as a control.

The chain recombines TRBV2 with TRBJ1-1; D is ambiguous. V shed 2 bases and J shed 4 bases, with 11 bases lying between them. Germline V CDR1 and CDR2: SNHLY, FYNNEI. The CDR3 totals 14 residues. CDR3 sequence reads: CASSESPRLTEAFF. Written as DNA, the CDR3 is TGTGCCAGCAGTGAAAGCCCTCGCCTCACTGAAGCTTTCTTT. The full variable domain, rest sourced from reference TRBV2 and TRBJ1-1, is EPEVTQTPSHQVTQMGQEVILRCVPISNHLYFYWYRQILGQKVEFLVSFYNNEISEKSEIFDDQFSVERPDGSNFTLKIRSTKLEDSAMYFCASSESPRLTEAFFGQGTRLTVV.

The gene calls are TRBV19 and TRBJ1-5; D gene ambiguous. The V and J ends lost 3 bases and 2 bases respectively, with 8 bases between them. Germline values: CDR1 LNHDA, CDR2 SQIVND (reference sequence). The CDR3 has 14 amino acids. CDR3 coding DNA: TGTGCCAGTAGTATCGTAGGCGGCAATCAGCCCCAGCATTTT. Its translation is CASSIVGGNQPQHF. Full variable domain (missing parts from reference TRBV19 and TRBJ1-5): DGGITQSPKYLFRKEGQNVTLSCEQNLNHDAMYWYRQDPGQGLRLIYYSQIVNDFQKGDIAEGYSVSREKKESFPLTVTSAQKNPTAFYLCASSIVGGNQPQHFGDGTRLSIL.

The V call is TRBV27, the J call TRBJ1-5, with D uncertain. The V and J ends lost 6 bases and 5 bases respectively, with 11 bases between them. The CDR3 totals 13 residues. Germline CDR1 MNHEY, CDR2 SMNVEV (reference sequence). This CDR3 reads CASSLVKDQPQHF. CDR3 in DNA: TGTGCCAGCAGCCTGGTCAAGGATCAGCCCCAGCATTTT.

This clone was detected once. The rearrangement uses TRBV27 and TRBJ2-1; 13 bases map to TRBD2. The V gene's germline CDR1 is MNHEY and CDR2 SMNVEV (reference sequence). This CDR3 is built from 18 residues. V shed 4 bases, J shed 6 bases, and the junction held 12 bases outside the gene matches. The CDR3 DNA sequence: TGTGCCAGCAGTTCCCCCCCCGGACTAGCGGGAGTCACCAATGAGCAGTTCTTC. It codes for CASSSPPGLAGVTNEQFF.

This sequence joins TRBV4-1 and TRBJ2-1; no clear D. Looked up from germline, CDR1 is MGHRA and CDR2 is YSYEKL. The CDR3 covers 17 residues. Trimming stripped 4 bases from V and 11 bases from J, with 27 bases between. The DNA of the CDR3 is TGCGCCAGCAGCCCAAATACATATTTGAAACGTGGGGAAAAGCAGTTCTTC. Residues: CASSPNTYLKRGEKQFF.

The chain uses TRBV27 and TRBJ1-1; D ambiguous. V lost 0 bases, J lost 6 bases, and 8 bases lay in between. Germline lookup yields CDR1 MNHEY and CDR2 SMNVEV (reference sequence). This CDR3 has 13 residues. The CDR3 bases are TGTGCCAGCAGTTTATCGACTGGGGCTGAAGCTTTCTTT. Its translation: CASSLSTGAEAFF.

The chain uses TRBV4-1 and TRBJ1-4; D might be TRBD1 (5 bases). V was pared by 0 bases and J by 7 bases, with 15 bases between. CDR3 length: 16 residues. CDR1 is MGHRA, CDR2 YSYEKL, per germline. The CDR3 nucleotides are TGCGCCAGCAGCCAAGATTTCGAGGGGCGGGGTGAAAAACTGTTTTTT. This sequence encodes CASSQDFEGRGEKLFF.

The chain carries TRBV7-8 and TRBJ1-1; possible D gene TRBD1, 5 bases. Trimming left V 4 bases short and J 4 bases short, with 10 bases between. CDR3 length equals 13 residues. Germline V gene data show CDR1 as SGHVS and CDR2 as FQNEAQ. In DNA, the CDR3 is TGTGCCAGCAGCTGGGGGGAGGGCACTGAAGCTTTCTTT. Translated: CASSWGEGTEAFF.

The chain links TRBV6-2 or TRBV6-3 to TRBJ2-1; no clear D gene. The V end was cut by 2 bases, the J end by 7 bases, with 18 bases between. Per germline, CDR1 MNHEY and CDR2 SVGEGT. The CDR3 length is 16 residues. CDR3 in DNA: TGTGCCAGCAGTTACCCTGAGGATACTACCAGGAATGAGCAGTTCTTC. Its translation: CASSYPEDTTRNEQFF.

The genes are TRBV27 and TRBJ2-7, with 8 bases aligning to TRBD2. The V gene end was trimmed by 6 bases and the J gene end by 5 bases; junction bases not matched to a gene: 12. There are 15 residues in the CDR3. The germline V gene has CDR1 MNHEY and CDR2 SMNVEV (reference sequence). The CDR3 loop is CASRPTNGGVHEQYF. In DNA form, the CDR3 reads TGTGCCAGCAGGCCAACTAACGGGGGGGTCCACGAGCAGTACTTC.

V and J are TRBV2 and TRBJ1-1; D gene uncertain. The germline V gene has CDR1 SNHLY and CDR2 FYNNEI. V lost 7 bases, J lost 1 base, and 10 bases lay in between. CDR3 length equals 13 residues. CDR3 bases: TGTGCCAGCAAGGCAGTTAAGAACACTGAAGCTTTCTTT. This sequence encodes CASKAVKNTEAFF.

This clone was detected once. The chain recombines TRBV6-6 with TRBJ2-7; D may correspond to TRBD1 or TRBD2 (5 bases each). Germline V gene sequence: CDR1 MNHNY, CDR2 SVGAGI (reference sequence). This CDR3 has 13 amino acids. Between the trimmed V and J ends, which lost 3 bases and 2 bases, there was a span of 8 bases. The CDR3 nucleotides read TGTGCCAGCAGTTATGGGGGTACCTACGAGCAGTACTTC. Translated, it gives CASSYGGTYEQYF.